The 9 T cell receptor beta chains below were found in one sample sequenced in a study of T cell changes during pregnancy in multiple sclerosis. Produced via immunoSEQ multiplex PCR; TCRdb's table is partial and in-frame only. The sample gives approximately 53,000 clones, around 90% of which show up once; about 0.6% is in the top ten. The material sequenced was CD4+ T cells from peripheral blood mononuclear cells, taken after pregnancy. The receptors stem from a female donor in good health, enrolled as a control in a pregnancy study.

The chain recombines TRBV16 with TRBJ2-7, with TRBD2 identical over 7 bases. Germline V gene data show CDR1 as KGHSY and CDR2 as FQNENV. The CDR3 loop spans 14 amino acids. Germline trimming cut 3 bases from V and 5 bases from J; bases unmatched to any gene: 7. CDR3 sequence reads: CASSQLRESHEQYF. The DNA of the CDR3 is TGTGCCAGCAGCCAGTTGCGGGAGTCCCACGAGCAGTACTTC.

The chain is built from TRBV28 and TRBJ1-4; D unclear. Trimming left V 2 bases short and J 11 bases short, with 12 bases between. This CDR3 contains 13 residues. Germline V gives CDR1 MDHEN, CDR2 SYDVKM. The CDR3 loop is CASSLNTKRKLFF. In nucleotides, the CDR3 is TGTGCCAGCAGTTTAAATACTAAGCGTAAACTGTTTTTT.

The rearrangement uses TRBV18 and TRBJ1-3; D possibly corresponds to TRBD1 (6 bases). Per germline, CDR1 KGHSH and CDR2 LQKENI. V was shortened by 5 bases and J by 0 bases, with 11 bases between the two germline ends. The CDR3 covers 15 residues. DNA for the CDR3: TGTGCCAGCTCAGTACAGGGAAGCTCTGGAAACACCATATATTTT. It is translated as CASSVQGSSGNTIYF.

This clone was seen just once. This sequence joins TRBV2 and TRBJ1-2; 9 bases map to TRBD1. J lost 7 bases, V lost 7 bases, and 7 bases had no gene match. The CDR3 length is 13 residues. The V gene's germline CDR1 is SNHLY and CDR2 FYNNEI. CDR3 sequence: CASIHGTGLGYTF. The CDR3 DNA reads TGTGCCAGCATCCATGGGACAGGGCTTGGCTACACCTTC.

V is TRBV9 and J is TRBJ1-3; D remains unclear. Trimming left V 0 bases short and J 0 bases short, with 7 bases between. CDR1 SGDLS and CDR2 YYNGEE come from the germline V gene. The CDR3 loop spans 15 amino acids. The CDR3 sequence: CASSVVASSGNTIYF. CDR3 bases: TGTGCCAGCAGCGTAGTTGCGAGCTCTGGAAACACCATATATTTT.

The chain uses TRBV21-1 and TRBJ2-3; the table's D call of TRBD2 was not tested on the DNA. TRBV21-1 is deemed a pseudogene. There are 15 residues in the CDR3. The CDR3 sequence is CASSKGDTGTDTQYF. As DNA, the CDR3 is TGTGCCAGCAGCAAAGGGGATACGGGAACAGATACGCAGTATTTT.

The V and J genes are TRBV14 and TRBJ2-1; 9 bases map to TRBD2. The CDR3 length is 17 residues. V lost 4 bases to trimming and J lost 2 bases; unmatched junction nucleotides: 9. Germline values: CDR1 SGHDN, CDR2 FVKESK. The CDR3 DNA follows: TGTGCCAGCAGCCGCAAATTAGCGGGGGTTACCTACAATGAGCAGTTCTTC. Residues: CASSRKLAGVTYNEQFF.

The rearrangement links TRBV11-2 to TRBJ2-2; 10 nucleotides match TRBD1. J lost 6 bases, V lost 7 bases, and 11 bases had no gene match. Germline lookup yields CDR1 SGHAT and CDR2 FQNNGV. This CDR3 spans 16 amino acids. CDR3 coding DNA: TGTGCCAGCATCCTAACGGGACAGGGGTGGGCCGGGGAGCTGTTTTTT. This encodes CASILTGQGWAGELFF.

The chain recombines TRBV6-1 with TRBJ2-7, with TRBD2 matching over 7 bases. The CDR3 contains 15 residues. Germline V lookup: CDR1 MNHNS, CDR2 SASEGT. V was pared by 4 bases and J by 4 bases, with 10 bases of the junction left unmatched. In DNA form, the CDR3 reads TGTGCCAGCAGTGGGCAGAGCGGGATACTTTACGAGCAGTACTTC. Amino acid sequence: CASSGQSGILYEQYF.